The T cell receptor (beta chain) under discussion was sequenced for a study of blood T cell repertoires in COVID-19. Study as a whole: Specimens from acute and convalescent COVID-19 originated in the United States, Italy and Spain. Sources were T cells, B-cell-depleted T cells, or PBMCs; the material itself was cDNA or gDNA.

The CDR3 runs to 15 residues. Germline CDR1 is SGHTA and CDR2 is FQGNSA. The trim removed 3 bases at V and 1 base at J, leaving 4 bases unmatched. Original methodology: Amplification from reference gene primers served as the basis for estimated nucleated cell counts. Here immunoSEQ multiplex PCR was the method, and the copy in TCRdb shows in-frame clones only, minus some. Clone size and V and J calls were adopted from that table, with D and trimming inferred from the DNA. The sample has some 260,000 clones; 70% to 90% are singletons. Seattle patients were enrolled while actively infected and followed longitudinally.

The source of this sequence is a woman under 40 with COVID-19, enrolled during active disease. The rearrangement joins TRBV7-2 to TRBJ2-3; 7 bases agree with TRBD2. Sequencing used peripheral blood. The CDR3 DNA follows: TGTGCCAGCAGCTTTATTCTAGCGGGCACAGATACGCAGTATTTT. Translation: CASSFILAGTDTQYF.